These 28 T cell receptor beta chains came from one sample sequenced in a study of blood T cell repertoires in COVID-19. Profiling relied on immunoSEQ multiplex PCR, and the TCRdb table lists in-frame clones only, not all of them. The profile shows over 80,000 clones, 75% to 85% of them singletons. The sample comprised peripheral blood. Receptors were obtained from an older woman with acute or convalescent COVID-19.

The sample holds a few counts of this clone. The rearrangement joins TRBV30 to TRBJ1-5; D remains ambiguous. The V end was cut by 2 bases, the J end by 6 bases, with 11 bases between. The CDR3 spans 13 residues. The germline V gene encodes CDR1 GTSNPN and CDR2 SVGIG (reference sequence). CDR3 loop: CAWSSDGSQPQHF. In nucleotides, the CDR3 is TGTGCCTGGAGTTCTGACGGGAGTCAGCCCCAGCATTTT.

The chain links TRBV7-2 to TRBJ1-3, with 11 positions matching TRBD1. CDR3 length: 16 amino acids. Trimming took 1 base from V and 2 from J; bases not matched to a gene: 1. Germline CDR1 reads SGHTA; CDR2 reads FQGNSA. The CDR3 bases are TGTGCCAGCAGCTTAGGGGGACAGGGGGCTGGAAACACCATATATTTT. Its protein is CASSLGGQGAGNTIYF. The variable domain in full, with the rest retrieved from reference TRBV7-2 and TRBJ1-3, is GAGVSQSPSNKVTEKGKDVELRCDPISGHTALYWYRQSLGQGLEFLIYFQGNSAPDKSGLPSDRFSAERTGGSVSTLTIQRTQQEDSAVYLCASSLGGQGAGNTIYFGEGSWLTVV.

This chain uses TRBV4-1 with TRBJ2-1; tentative D call: TRBD1 (6 bases). Between the trimmed V and J ends, which lost 1 base and 4 bases, there was a span of 20 bases. The length of the CDR3 is 18 residues. Per germline, CDR1 MGHRA and CDR2 YSYEKL. The CDR3 here is CASSQVAGTTRNYNEQFF. The CDR3 region has the DNA TGCGCCAGCAGCCAAGTAGCAGGGACAACTAGGAATTACAATGAGCAGTTCTTC.

The rearrangement uses TRBV27 and TRBJ2-1; TRBD2 matches 11 bases. Germline CDR1 and CDR2: MNHEY and SMNVEV (reference sequence). V shed 6 bases and J 5 bases; nucleotides not matched to a gene: 6. The CDR3 consists of 15 residues. Here the CDR3 DNA reads TGTGCCAGCAGAAGAACTAGCGGGGGCCACAATGAGCAGTTCTTC. As protein: CASRRTSGGHNEQFF.

The chain recombines TRBV6-5 with TRBJ1-2; 11 bases are shared with TRBD1. Trimming took 6 bases from V and 4 from J; bases not matched to a gene: 7. Germline loops: CDR1 MNHEY, CDR2 SVGAGI. This CDR3 has 15 amino acids. The CDR3 region is CASSTDRGRVYGYTF. CDR3 in DNA: TGTGCCAGCAGCACGGACAGGGGGCGCGTCTATGGCTACACCTTC.

This rearrangement joins TRBV28 to TRBJ1-3; maybe TRBD1 (6 bases). Germline CDR1 is MDHEN and CDR2 is SYDVKM. V was shortened by 3 bases and J by 4 bases, with 13 bases between the two germline ends. The CDR3 has 15 amino acids. CDR3 region: CASSLIGQRGNTIYF. The CDR3 DNA reads TGTGCCAGCAGTTTGATCGGACAGAGGGGAAACACCATATATTTT.

The chain employs TRBV19 and TRBJ2-3; 12 positions agree with TRBD2. Germline V gene data show CDR1 as LNHDA and CDR2 as SQIVND (reference sequence). This CDR3 has 16 residues. The V gene end was trimmed by 3 bases and the J gene end by 4 bases; junction bases not matched to a gene: 5. As DNA, the CDR3 is TGTGCCAGTAGTATGGCGAGACTAGCGGGGGCAGATACGCAGTATTTT. Residues: CASSMARLAGADTQYF.

The chain couples TRBV6-2 or TRBV6-3 to TRBJ1-2; 8 nucleotides line up with TRBD1. The V segment lost 2 bases and the J segment 5 bases; nucleotides outside the gene matches: 7. Per germline, CDR1 MNHEY and CDR2 SVGEGT. The CDR3 length is 15 residues. CDR3: CASSYRGQAQYGYTF. CDR3 DNA sequence: TGTGCCAGCAGTTACCGGGGACAGGCCCAATATGGCTACACCTTC.

The chain links TRBV19 to TRBJ1-5; D unclear. Trimming pared 4 bases from V and 3 bases from J, leaving 16 bases between. The CDR3 runs to 16 residues. Looked up from germline, CDR1 is LNHDA and CDR2 is SQIVND (reference sequence). CDR3 amino acids: CASSTPERGNNQPQHF. The CDR3 DNA sequence: TGTGCCAGTAGTACCCCCGAACGCGGGAACAATCAGCCCCAGCATTTT.

The table lists this clone with a few counts. The J gene is TRBJ2-7, the V gene TRBV7-2; tentatively, D is TRBD1 (6 bases). Germline CDR1 SGHTA, CDR2 FQGNSA. The CDR3 totals 15 residues. With 1 base removed from V and 3 bases from J, the gap between germline ends came to 13 bases. CDR3 in DNA: TGTGCCAGCAGCTTAGTAGGGGGAGACCTCTACGAGCAGTACTTC. It encodes CASSLVGGDLYEQYF.

DNA for the CDR3: TGTGCCAGCAGCCGGGGCGGGGGGGGCTTACAAGAGACCCAGTACTTC. Translation: CASSRGGGGLQETQYF. V and J are TRBV5-4 and TRBJ2-5; 9 bases map to TRBD2. This CDR3 has 16 amino acids. Germline assignment: CDR1 SGHNT and CDR2 YYREEE (reference sequence). The J segment lost 2 bases and the V segment lost 4 bases, leaving 9 bases of the junction unmatched.

The J gene is TRBJ2-6, the V gene TRBV7-2, with unresolved D. The CDR3 has 17 amino acids. With 3 bases removed from V and 4 bases from J, the gap between germline ends came to 16 bases. The germline gives CDR1 SGHTA, CDR2 FQGNSA. The CDR3 coding sequence is TGTGCCAGCAGCTTCCAAGCAGGTTTAATAGGGGCCAACGTCCTGACTTTC. Its protein product is CASSFQAGLIGANVLTF. Complete variable domain (other parts from reference TRBV7-2 and TRBJ2-6): GAGVSQSPSNKVTEKGKDVELRCDPISGHTALYWYRQSLGQGLEFLIYFQGNSAPDKSGLPSDRFSAERTGGSVSTLTIQRTQQEDSAVYLCASSFQAGLIGANVLTFGAGSRLTVL.

The J gene is TRBJ1-2, the V gene TRBV6-2 or TRBV6-3; a possible D gene is TRBD1 (6 bases). This CDR3 region has 13 residues. V lost 5 bases and J 5 bases, leaving 12 bases between the germline ends. Looked up from germline, CDR1 is MNHEY and CDR2 is SVGEGT. CDR3: CASSTRTDYGYTF. CDR3 nucleotides: TGTGCCAGCAGTACCCGGACAGATTATGGCTACACCTTC.

The chain recombines TRBV7-2 with TRBJ1-1, with TRBD1 identical over 8 bases. This CDR3 contains 15 residues. Per germline, CDR1 SGHTA and CDR2 FQGNSA. Trimming removed 3 bases from V and 5 bases from J; junction bases left unmatched: 8. CDR3 residues: CASSFSRGRNTEAFF. The CDR3, as DNA: TGTGCCAGCAGCTTTTCCAGGGGGCGAAATACTGAAGCTTTCTTT.

The V gene is TRBV21-1, the J gene TRBJ2-5; the table's D call, TRBD2, has no DNA check behind it. TRBV21-1 is listed as a pseudogene. The CDR3 has 15 amino acids. As DNA, the CDR3 is TGTGCCAGCAGCAGTACTAGCGGGGGGCAGGAGACCCAGTACTTC. This gives the protein CASSSTSGGQETQYF.

Details on this clone: This specimen includes other DNA sequences encoding the same CDR3. This chain links TRBV2 with TRBJ1-1; D is ambiguous. The ends were cut back, 2 bases at V and 1 base at J, with 5 bases in the middle. Looked up from germline, CDR1 is SNHLY and CDR2 is FYNNEI. The CDR3 covers 13 residues. The CDR3 DNA reads as TGTGCCAGCAGTGAATTGAGGAACACTGAAGCTTTCTTT. Its translation: CASSELRNTEAFF.

The rearrangement links TRBV4-3 to TRBJ1-4, with D perhaps TRBD1 (5 bases). Germline values: CDR1 LGHNA, CDR2 YSLEER. V was cut by 0 bases and J by 0 bases, with 11 bases left in between. The CDR3 loop spans 17 amino acids. CDR3 protein: CASSQDRVDATNEKLFF. The CDR3 nucleotides read TGCGCCAGCAGCCAAGACAGGGTGGACGCAACTAATGAAAAACTGTTTTTT.

The chain employs TRBV27 and TRBJ2-6; 12 bases match TRBD1. The germline gives CDR1 MNHEY, CDR2 SMNVEV (reference sequence). J was trimmed by 4 bases and V by 2 bases; bases with no gene match: 9. The CDR3 is made up of 19 amino acids. The CDR3 DNA reads TGTGCCAGCAGTTTACGGGGGACAGGGGGCTTGGAAGGGGCCAACGTCCTGACTTTC. The encoded protein is CASSLRGTGGLEGANVLTF. Combining the CDR3 with reference TRBV27 and TRBJ2-6 gives the whole variable domain EAQVTQNPRYLITVTGKKLTVTCSQNMNHEYMSWYRQDPGLGLRQIYYSMNVEVTDKGDVPEGYKVSRKEKRNFPLILESPSPNQTSLYFCASSLRGTGGLEGANVLTFGAGSRLTVL.

This rearrangement joins TRBV5-4 to TRBJ2-3, with TRBD2 matching over 8 bases. The V gene's germline CDR1 is SGHNT and CDR2 YYREEE (reference sequence). Trimming removed 0 bases from V and 8 bases from J; junction bases left unmatched: 5. CDR3 length: 14 residues. DNA for the CDR3: TGTGCCAGCAGCTTGGGCGGGAGGCCGGGTACGCAGTATTTT. Amino acids: CASSLGGRPGTQYF.

The chain couples TRBV5-5 to TRBJ2-2, with a weak D call TRBD2 (6 bases). V lost 4 bases to trimming and J lost 1 base, with 11 bases between them. Germline assignment: CDR1 SGHKS and CDR2 YYEKEE (reference sequence). This CDR3 is built from 15 residues. Here the CDR3 DNA reads TGTGCCAGCAGCCCCGGGACTTTGAACACCGGGGAGCTGTTTTTT. It codes for CASSPGTLNTGELFF.

This chain connects TRBV4-1 to TRBJ2-3; a weak D match, TRBD2 (5 bases). V lost 5 bases, J lost 1 base, and 10 bases lay in between. The CDR3 is made up of 14 amino acids. Germline V CDR1 and CDR2: MGHRA, YSYEKL. CDR3 sequence (DNA): TGCGCCAGCAGCAGGTTGGAGGGCACAGATACGCAGTATTTT. Translated: CASSRLEGTDTQYF.

The rearrangement uses TRBV21-1 and TRBJ1-1; the table calls TRBD1, which could not be checked here. TRBV21-1 is termed a pseudogene. This CDR3 is 14 amino acids long. As DNA, the CDR3 is TGTGCCAGCAGCCCCCACAGGGAGAACACTGAAGCTTTCTTT. Protein sequence: CASSPHRENTEAFF.

This chain uses TRBV9 with TRBJ2-1; 7 bases are shared with TRBD1. The germline V gene has CDR1 SGDLS and CDR2 YYNGEE. Germline trimming cut 0 bases from V and 2 bases from J; bases unmatched to any gene: 5. The CDR3 consists of 16 residues. The CDR3 reads CASSVGSGGAYNEQFF. The CDR3 bases are TGTGCCAGCAGCGTAGGGTCAGGGGGTGCCTACAATGAGCAGTTCTTC.

The rearrangement links TRBV7-8 to TRBJ1-2; 10 nucleotides agree with TRBD1. With 5 bases clipped from V and 5 bases from J, the junction kept 2 bases outside the gene matches. Germline V gives CDR1 SGHVS, CDR2 FQNEAQ. This CDR3 is built from 13 residues. In nucleotides, the CDR3 is TGTGCCAGCAGCAGACAGGGGGCATATGGCTACACCTTC. Translated: CASSRQGAYGYTF.

This chain joins TRBV3-1 (or the pseudogene TRBV3-2) and TRBJ2-1; 7 positions match TRBD2. The CDR3 totals 14 residues. Germline V CDR1 and CDR2: LGHDT, YNNKEL (reference sequence). Unmatched junction bases numbered 5, after V lost 1 base and J lost 8 bases. The CDR3 loop reads CASSQVRGSDEQFF. The CDR3, as DNA: TGTGCCAGCAGCCAAGTACGCGGGAGTGATGAGCAGTTCTTC.

The table lists this clone with a count of one. The CDR3 DNA follows: TGTGCCAGCAGTTTTTCCAGGGAGACCCAGTACTTC. It is translated as CASSFSRETQYF. The gene calls are TRBV28 and TRBJ2-5; no clear D gene. The CDR3 has 12 amino acids. Germline V lookup: CDR1 MDHEN, CDR2 SYDVKM. V was cut by 3 bases and J by 5 bases, with 7 bases left in between.

The chain recombines TRBV24-1 with TRBJ2-2; 9 nucleotides match TRBD1. The CDR3 extends over 15 amino acids. CDR1 is KGHDR and CDR2 is SFDVKD in the germline V gene. V lost 6 bases, J lost 3 bases, and 4 bases stayed unmatched. The CDR3 is CATSNRGLDTGELFF. CDR3 coding DNA: TGTGCCACCAGTAACAGGGGGCTAGACACCGGGGAGCTGTTTTTT.

The V call is TRBV5-1, the J call TRBJ1-2, with D tentatively TRBD1 (6 bases). There are 15 residues in the CDR3. Germline assignment: CDR1 SGHRS and CDR2 YFSETQ. V shed 4 bases and J shed 8 bases, with 21 bases lying between them. CDR3 amino acids: CASSGTQGQYGGYTF. The CDR3 DNA follows: TGCGCCAGCAGCGGGACGCAGGGGCAATATGGAGGCTACACCTTC.